This T cell receptor beta chain was recovered during a study of breast tumors, draining lymph nodes, adjacent tissues. This clonotype was observed many times. Axillary draining lymph nodes of breast cancer patients supplied the node samples. Using its own MiXCR run on the multiplex PCR reads, TCRdb lists one record per CDR3 protein. The data show around 130,000 distinct CDR3 sequences, 21% seen once. The V end lost 4 bases, the J end lost 1 base, and 12 bases lay between the germline ends. The germline V gene has CDR1 SGHRS and CDR2 YFSETQ. This CDR3 is built from 14 residues. This chain links TRBV5-1 with TRBJ2-7; tentatively, D is TRBD1 or TRBD2 (5 bases each). The sequenced sample was axillary lymph node tissue. The origin of this receptor is a female donor with breast cancer. Some clones in this sample may be carry-over from other donors' samples. As DNA, the CDR3 is TGCGCCAGCAGCACCGGGACGGCGTCCTACGAGCAGTACTTC. Encoded protein: CASSTGTASYEQYF.